This T cell receptor (beta chain) was identified during a study of T cells after yellow fever vaccination. Broader study findings: Subsequent to the booster, the majority of primary-vaccination clones reappeared (roughly 95% CD4, about 90% CD8).

This clonotype was counted many times. TCRdb independently ran MiXCR on the 5' RACE reads; one entry per CDR3 protein. Of about 94,000 distinct CDR3 sequences in the sample, about 8.8% were seen once. The CDR3 covers 11 residues. V lost 5 bases and J lost 10; bases outside the gene matches: 4. Germline CDR1 SGHVS, CDR2 FQNEAQ. Sequenced material: CD8+ T cells not binding an NS4B(214-222) dextramer, sorted from PBMCs, taken roughly 14 days after the first yellow fever vaccination. The rearrangement links TRBV7-8 to TRBJ1-2, with 7 bases identical to TRBD1. The sequence was collected from a young man who received the YFV17D yellow fever vaccine. The CDR3 DNA reads as TGTGCCAGCAGCGGGACAGCGGCCTACACCTTC. Translated: CASSGTAAYTF.